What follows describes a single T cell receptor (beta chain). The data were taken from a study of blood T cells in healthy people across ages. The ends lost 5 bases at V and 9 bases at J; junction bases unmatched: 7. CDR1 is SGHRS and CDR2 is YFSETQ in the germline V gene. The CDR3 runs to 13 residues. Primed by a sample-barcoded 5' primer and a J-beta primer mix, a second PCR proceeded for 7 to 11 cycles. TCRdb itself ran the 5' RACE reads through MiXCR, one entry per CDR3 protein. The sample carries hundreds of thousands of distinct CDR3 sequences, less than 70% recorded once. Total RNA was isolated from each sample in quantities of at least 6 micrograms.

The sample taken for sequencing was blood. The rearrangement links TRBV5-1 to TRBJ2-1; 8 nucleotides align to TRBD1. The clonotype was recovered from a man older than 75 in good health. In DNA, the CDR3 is TGCGCCAGCAGAAGAACAGGGGGTCGTGAGCAGTTCTTC. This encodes CASRRTGGREQFF.